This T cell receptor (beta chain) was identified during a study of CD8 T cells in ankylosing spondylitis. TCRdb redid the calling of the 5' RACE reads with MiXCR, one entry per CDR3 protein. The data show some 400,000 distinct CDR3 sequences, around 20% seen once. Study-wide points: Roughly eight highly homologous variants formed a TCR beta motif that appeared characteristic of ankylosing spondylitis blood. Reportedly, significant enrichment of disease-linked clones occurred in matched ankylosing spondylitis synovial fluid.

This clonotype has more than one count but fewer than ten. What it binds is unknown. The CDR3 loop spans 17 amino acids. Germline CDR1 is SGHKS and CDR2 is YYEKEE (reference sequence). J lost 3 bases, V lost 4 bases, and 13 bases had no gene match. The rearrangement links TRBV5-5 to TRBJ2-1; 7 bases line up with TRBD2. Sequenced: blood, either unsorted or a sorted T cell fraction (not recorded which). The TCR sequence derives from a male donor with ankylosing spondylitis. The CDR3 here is CASSQPGTTGVYNEQFF. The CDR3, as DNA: TGTGCCAGCAGCCAACCCGGGACTACGGGAGTCTACAATGAGCAGTTCTTC.